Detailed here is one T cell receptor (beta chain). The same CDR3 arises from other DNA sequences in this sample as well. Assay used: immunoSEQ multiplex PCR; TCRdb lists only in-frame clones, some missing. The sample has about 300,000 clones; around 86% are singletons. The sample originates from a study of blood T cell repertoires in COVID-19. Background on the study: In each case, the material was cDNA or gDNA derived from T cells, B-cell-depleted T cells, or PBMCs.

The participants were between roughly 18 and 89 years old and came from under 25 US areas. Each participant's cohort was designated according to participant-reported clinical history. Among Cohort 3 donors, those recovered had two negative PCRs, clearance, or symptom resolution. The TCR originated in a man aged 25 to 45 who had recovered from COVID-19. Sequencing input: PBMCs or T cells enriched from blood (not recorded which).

The CDR3 protein is CASSLRGRQPQHF. The CDR3 bases are TGTGCCAGCAGTTTACGGGGAAGACAGCCCCAGCATTTT. V gene TRBV28 combines with J gene TRBJ1-5; D remains ambiguous. The germline CDR1 and CDR2 sequences are MDHEN and SYDVKM. The CDR3 totals 13 residues. V was clipped by 2 bases and J by 7 bases, with 9 bases between them.